This T cell receptor beta chain was found in a study of CD8+CD57+ T cells in acquired aplastic anemia. Study-level background: Quantities of DNA derived from sorted CD4+ and CD8+ cells averaged roughly 3 ug. Notes on the study in general: Approximately 29 was the count of CD8+ CDR3 sequences that patients shared with controls.

The use of genomic DNA as template underpinned the TCR beta VDJ and CDR3 profiling. TCRdb re-analysed the reads in MiXCR, keeping a single row per CDR3 protein. Here the sample spans 250,000 to 300,000 distinct CDR3 sequences, about 56% being singletons. About this clonotype itself: Antigen unknown.

The V segment lost 5 bases and the J segment 6 bases; nucleotides outside the gene matches: 20. The CDR3 covers 18 residues. CDR1 DFQATT and CDR2 SNEGSKA come from the germline V gene (reference sequence). The sample was sorted CD4+, CD8+, or CD8+CD57+ T cells (not recorded which) from PBMCs. The sequence came from a human donor with severe aplastic anemia or a healthy control (not recorded which). The gene calls are TRBV20-1 and TRBJ2-3, with 10 nucleotides matching TRBD2. The CDR3 bases are TGCAGTGCTCCTAGTTCGCCTGCCTTAGCGGGAGGTGGGGATACGCAGTATTTT. Protein sequence: CSAPSSPALAGGGDTQYF.